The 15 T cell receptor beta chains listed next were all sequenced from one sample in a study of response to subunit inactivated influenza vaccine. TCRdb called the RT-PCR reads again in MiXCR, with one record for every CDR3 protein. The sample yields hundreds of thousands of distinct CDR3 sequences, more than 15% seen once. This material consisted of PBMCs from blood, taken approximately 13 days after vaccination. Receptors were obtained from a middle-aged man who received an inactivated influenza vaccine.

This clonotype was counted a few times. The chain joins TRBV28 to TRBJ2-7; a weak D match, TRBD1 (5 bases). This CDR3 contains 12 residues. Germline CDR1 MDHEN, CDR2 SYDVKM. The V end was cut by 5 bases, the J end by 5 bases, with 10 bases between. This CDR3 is CASSQQVHEQYF. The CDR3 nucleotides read TGTGCCAGCAGTCAACAGGTCCACGAGCAGTACTTC.

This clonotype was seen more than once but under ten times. Written as DNA, the CDR3 is TGTGCCAGCAGCCAAGATCTTGGGCGTCCTAGAAATGAGCAGTTCTTC. Protein sequence: CASSQDLGRPRNEQFF. This chain uses TRBV4-2 with TRBJ2-1, with D hard to call. Germline CDR1 LGHNA, CDR2 YNFKEQ. V was clipped by 0 bases and J by 7 bases, with 16 bases between them. The CDR3 covers 16 residues.

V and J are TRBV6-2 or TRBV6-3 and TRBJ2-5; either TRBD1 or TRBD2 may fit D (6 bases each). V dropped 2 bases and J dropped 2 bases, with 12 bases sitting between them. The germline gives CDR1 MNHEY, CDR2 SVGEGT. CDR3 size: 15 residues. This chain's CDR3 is CASSYPRRGQETQYF. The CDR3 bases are TGTGCCAGCAGTTACCCGAGGAGGGGGCAAGAGACCCAGTACTTC.

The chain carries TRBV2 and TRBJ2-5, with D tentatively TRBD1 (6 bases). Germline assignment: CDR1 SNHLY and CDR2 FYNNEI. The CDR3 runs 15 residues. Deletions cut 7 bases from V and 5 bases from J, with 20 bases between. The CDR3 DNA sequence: TGTGCCAGCAAGCCGGGACAAGGTCGCAGGGAGACCCAGTACTTC. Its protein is CASKPGQGRRETQYF.

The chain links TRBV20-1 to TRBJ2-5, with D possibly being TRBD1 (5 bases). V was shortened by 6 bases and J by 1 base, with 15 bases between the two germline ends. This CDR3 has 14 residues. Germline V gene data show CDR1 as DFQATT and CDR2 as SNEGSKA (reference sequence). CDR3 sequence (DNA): TGCAGTGCCGCCGTTGGGGCCCTCCAAGAGACCCAGTACTTC. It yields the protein CSAAVGALQETQYF.

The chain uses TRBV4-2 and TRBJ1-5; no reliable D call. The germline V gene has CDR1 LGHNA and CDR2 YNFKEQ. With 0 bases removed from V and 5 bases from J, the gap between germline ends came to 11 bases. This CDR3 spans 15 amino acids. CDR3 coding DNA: TGTGCCAGCAGCCAAGAAGCCCATCAAGATCAGCCCCAGCATTTT. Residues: CASSQEAHQDQPQHF.

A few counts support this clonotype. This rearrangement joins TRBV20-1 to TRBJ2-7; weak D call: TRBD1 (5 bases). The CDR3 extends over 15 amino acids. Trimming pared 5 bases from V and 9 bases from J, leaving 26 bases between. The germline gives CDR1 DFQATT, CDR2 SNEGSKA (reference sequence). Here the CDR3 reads CSAEPHGQGVWGQYF. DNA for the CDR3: TGCAGTGCTGAACCGCATGGGCAGGGCGTTTGGGGGCAGTACTTC.

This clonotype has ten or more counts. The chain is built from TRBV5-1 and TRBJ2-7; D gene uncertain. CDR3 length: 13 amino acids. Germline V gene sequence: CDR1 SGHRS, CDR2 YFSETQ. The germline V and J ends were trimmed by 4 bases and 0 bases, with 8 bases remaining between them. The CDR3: CASSVENSYEQYF. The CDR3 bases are TGCGCCAGCAGCGTGGAAAACTCCTACGAGCAGTACTTC.

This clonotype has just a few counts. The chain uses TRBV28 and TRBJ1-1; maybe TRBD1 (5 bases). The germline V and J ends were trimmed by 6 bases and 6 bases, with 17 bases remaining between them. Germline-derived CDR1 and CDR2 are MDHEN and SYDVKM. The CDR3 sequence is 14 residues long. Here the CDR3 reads CASSRGAFNAEAFF. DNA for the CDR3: TGTGCCAGCAGCAGAGGGGCGTTTAACGCTGAAGCTTTCTTT.

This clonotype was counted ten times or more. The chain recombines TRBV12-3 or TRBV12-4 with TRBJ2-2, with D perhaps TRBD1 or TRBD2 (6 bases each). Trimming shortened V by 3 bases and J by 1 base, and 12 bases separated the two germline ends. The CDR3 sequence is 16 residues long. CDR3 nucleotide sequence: TGTGCCAGCAGTTTGATGGGGGGCCGGAACACCGGGGAGCTGTTTTTT. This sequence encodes CASSLMGGRNTGELFF.

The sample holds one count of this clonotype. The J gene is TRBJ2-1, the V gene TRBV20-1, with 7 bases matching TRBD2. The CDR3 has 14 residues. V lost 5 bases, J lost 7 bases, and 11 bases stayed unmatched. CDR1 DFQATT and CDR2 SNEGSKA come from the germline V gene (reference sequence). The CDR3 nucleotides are TGCAGTGCTGCTCCCAGCGGGAATGGTAATGAGCAGTTCTTC. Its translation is CSAAPSGNGNEQFF.

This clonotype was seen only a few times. The CDR3 is CSAREMRAADTQYF. CDR3 bases: TGCAGTGCTAGAGAAATGAGGGCGGCAGATACGCAGTATTTT. This chain connects TRBV20-1 to TRBJ2-3, with D perhaps TRBD2 (5 bases). Germline V gives CDR1 DFQATT, CDR2 SNEGSKA (reference sequence). The CDR3 extends over 14 amino acids. V was trimmed by 0 bases and J by 4 bases, leaving 11 bases between them.

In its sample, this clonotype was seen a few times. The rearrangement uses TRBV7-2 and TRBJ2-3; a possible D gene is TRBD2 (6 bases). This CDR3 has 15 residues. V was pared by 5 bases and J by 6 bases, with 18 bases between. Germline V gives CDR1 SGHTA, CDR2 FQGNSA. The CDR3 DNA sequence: TGTGCCAGCAGCCTAGGAGGGGTCAGGGTGGATACGCAGTATTTT. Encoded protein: CASSLGGVRVDTQYF.

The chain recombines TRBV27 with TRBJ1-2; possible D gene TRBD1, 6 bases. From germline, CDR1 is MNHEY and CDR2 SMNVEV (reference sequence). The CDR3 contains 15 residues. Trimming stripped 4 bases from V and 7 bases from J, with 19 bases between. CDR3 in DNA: TGTGCCAGCAGTTCGAGGACAGCCGGGGGGGGTGGCTACACCTTC. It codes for CASSSRTAGGGGYTF.

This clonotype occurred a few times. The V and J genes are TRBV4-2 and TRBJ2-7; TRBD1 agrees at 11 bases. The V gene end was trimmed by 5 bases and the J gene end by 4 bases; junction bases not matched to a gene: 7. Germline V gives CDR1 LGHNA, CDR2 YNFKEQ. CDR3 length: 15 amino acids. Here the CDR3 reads CASSSPGQGVYEQYF. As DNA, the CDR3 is TGTGCCAGCAGCAGCCCGGGACAGGGGGTGTACGAGCAGTACTTC.